The 16 T cell receptor beta chains below all came from one sample that was sequenced in a study of shared clonotypes between healthy human individuals (dated by TCRdb to the early 2020s). To prepare the library, the immunoSEQ multiplex PCR assay was applied. Held by TCRdb, this immuneACCESS table contains in-frame sequences only and omits some clones. Under half of the omission traces to an unresolved V gene where checked; the cause of the rest is unknown. The sample has approximately 2,000,000 clones on record, 85% to 95% of them singletons. The top ten clonotypes cover approximately 0.39% of the sample. Sequences were obtained from naive CD4+ T cells from PBMCs. The cell subset or site label on this specimen signifies: CD45RA+ positively selected. The receptors were sampled from a man aged 18 to 29 in good health. Some clones in this sample may be carry-over from other donors' samples.

The chain carries TRBV5-1 and TRBJ1-1; tentatively, D is TRBD1 (5 bases). The CDR3 covers 16 residues. V lost 4 bases and J 1 base, leaving 17 bases between the germline ends. Germline CDR1 SGHRS, CDR2 YFSETQ. The CDR3 sequence is CASSRSLGGENTEAFF. DNA of the CDR3: TGCGCCAGCAGCCGCTCCCTGGGGGGGGAGAACACTGAAGCTTTCTTT.

This clone was seen just once. The V gene is TRBV5-6, the J gene TRBJ2-2; 7 bases are shared with TRBD2. After removal of 3 bases from V and 4 bases from J, the junction contained 12 bases not matched to a gene. Germline CDR1 and CDR2: SGHDT and YYEEEE. The CDR3 is 17 residues long. The CDR3 region is CASSSLGRRGPTGELFF. CDR3 sequence (DNA): TGTGCCAGCAGCTCCCTCGGGAGGCGGGGTCCCACCGGGGAGCTGTTTTTT.

The V and J genes are TRBV15 and TRBJ2-7, with 9 bases aligning to TRBD1. CDR3 length: 15 residues. Germline V gene data show CDR1 as LNHNV and CDR2 as YYDKDF (reference sequence). The ends lost 5 bases at V and 2 bases at J; junction bases unmatched: 7. The CDR3 spells CATSRATGGTYEQYF. The CDR3 DNA reads TGTGCCACCAGCCGCGCAACAGGGGGCACCTACGAGCAGTACTTC.

J is TRBJ1-3 and V is TRBV27; D is unclear. Trimming stripped 6 bases from V and 0 bases from J, with 3 bases between. The CDR3 length is 12 residues. Germline V gene data show CDR1 as MNHEY and CDR2 as SMNVEV (reference sequence). CDR3 nucleotide sequence: TGTGCCAGCAGGTCCTCTGGAAACACCATATATTTT. It specifies CASRSSGNTIYF.

The chain joins TRBV7-2 to TRBJ2-7; 10 bases fit TRBD2. CDR1 SGHTA and CDR2 FQGNSA come from the germline V gene. The CDR3 length is 16 residues. V lost 2 bases, J lost 3 bases, and 7 bases stayed unmatched. This CDR3 is CASSLLASGSGYEQYF. The CDR3 DNA reads TGTGCCAGCAGCTTATTGGCTAGCGGGAGCGGCTACGAGCAGTACTTC. The complete variable domain, with remaining parts taken from reference TRBV7-2 and TRBJ2-7, reads GAGVSQSPSNKVTEKGKDVELRCDPISGHTALYWYRQSLGQGLEFLIYFQGNSAPDKSGLPSDRFSAERTGGSVSTLTIQRTQQEDSAVYLCASSLLASGSGYEQYFGPGTRLTVT.

The CDR3 is CASSRPGEGNIQYF. CDR3 bases: TGTGCCAGCAGCCGCCCAGGGGAAGGAAACATTCAGTACTTC. This chain connects TRBV7-9 to TRBJ2-4; a possible D gene is TRBD1 (6 bases). V was pared by 5 bases and J by 6 bases, with 14 bases between. This CDR3 contains 14 residues. Germline V CDR1 and CDR2: SEHNR, FQNEAQ (reference sequence).

The chain has TRBV6-1 and TRBJ2-7; D not resolved. V gave up 6 bases and J gave up 4 bases, with 7 bases separating them. The V gene's germline CDR1 is MNHNS and CDR2 SASEGT. The CDR3 spans 11 residues. Written as DNA, the CDR3 is TGTGCCAGCAGCTCCGTTTACGAGCAGTACTTC. Its protein product is CASSSVYEQYF.

J is TRBJ2-5 and V is TRBV5-1; perhaps TRBD1 as D (5 bases). The CDR3 has 14 residues. The germline V and J ends were trimmed by 1 base and 4 bases, with 11 bases remaining between them. The germline V gene encodes CDR1 SGHRS and CDR2 YFSETQ. Written as DNA, the CDR3 is TGCGCCAGCAGCTTGCGCAGGGAATTAGAGACCCAGTACTTC. As protein: CASSLRRELETQYF.

The rearrangement links TRBV28 to TRBJ2-1, with 10 bases that match TRBD1. CDR1 MDHEN and CDR2 SYDVKM come from the germline V gene. J was trimmed by 7 bases and V by 5 bases; bases with no gene match: 8. The CDR3 covers 15 residues. As DNA, the CDR3 is TGTGCCAGCAGTCTCCGGACAGGGGGTTGGAATGAGCAGTTCTTC. Amino acid sequence: CASSLRTGGWNEQFF. The variable domain in full, completed from reference TRBV28 and TRBJ2-1, reads DVKVTQSSRYLVKRTGEKVFLECVQDMDHENMFWYRQDPGLGLRLIYFSYDVKMKEKGDIPEGYSVSREKKERFSLILESASTNQTSMYLCASSLRTGGWNEQFFGPGTRLTVL.

Remarks on this clone: Other nucleotide sequences from this sample produce the same CDR3. The chain combines TRBV6-1 with TRBJ2-1; D not certain. The CDR3 has 13 residues. V was clipped by 2 bases and J by 1 base, with 3 bases between them. CDR1 is MNHNS and CDR2 is SASEGT in the germline V gene. The CDR3 nucleotides are TGTGCCAGCAGTGAATCGTCCTACAATGAGCAGTTCTTC. It translates to CASSESSYNEQFF.

V and J are TRBV4-2 and TRBJ2-5; TRBD1 aligns across 10 bases. The ends lost 0 bases at V and 4 bases at J; junction bases unmatched: 11. Germline V gives CDR1 LGHNA, CDR2 YNFKEQ. The CDR3 is made up of 18 amino acids. CDR3 coding DNA: TGTGCCAGCAGCCAAGATTGGTCCGTGACAGGGGGCCGAGAGACCCAGTACTTC. Translating gives CASSQDWSVTGGRETQYF.

The CDR3 DNA is TGTGCCAGCATCAAGAGGTGGACAGGGGGAAATGGCTACACCTTC. The encoded protein is CASIKRWTGGNGYTF. The chain joins TRBV6-5 to TRBJ1-2, with 10 bases aligning to TRBD1. This CDR3 region has 15 residues. V lost 7 bases to trimming and J lost 6 bases; unmatched junction nucleotides: 11. In germline, CDR1 is MNHEY, CDR2 SVGAGI.

This CDR3 is CASSTTSTKHYGYTF. CDR3 coding DNA: TGTGCCAGCAGTACAACAAGCACCAAACACTATGGCTACACCTTC. The V call is TRBV28, the J call TRBJ1-2; D gene ambiguous. Deletions cut 5 bases from V and 3 bases from J, with 16 bases between. The CDR3 totals 15 residues. Per germline, CDR1 MDHEN and CDR2 SYDVKM.

The V gene is TRBV11-1, the J gene TRBJ1-1, with unresolved D. Between the trimmed V and J ends, which lost 5 bases and 0 bases, there was a span of 13 bases. The CDR3 spans 15 residues. CDR1 and CDR2 (germline): SGHAT, FQDESV (reference sequence). The CDR3 region is CASSPGRAVNTEAFF. The CDR3 coding sequence is TGTGCCAGCAGCCCGGGTAGGGCGGTGAACACTGAAGCTTTCTTT.

Points on this clone: Other DNA sequences in this specimen translate into the identical CDR3. J is TRBJ2-7 and V is TRBV29-1; D is undetermined. The CDR3 has 12 residues. Germline CDR1 is SQVTM and CDR2 is ANQGSEA. With 4 bases removed from V and 1 base from J, the gap between germline ends came to 8 bases. The DNA of the CDR3 is TGCAGCGTTGCTCTGGGTTCCTACGAGCAGTACTTC. Amino acids: CSVALGSYEQYF.

The DNA for the CDR3 is TGTGCCAGCTCACCAGACCTCCTCGGGGCCCAGTACTTC. Translated: CASSPDLLGAQYF. V usage is TRBV18 and J usage is TRBJ2-5, with D possibly being TRBD2 (5 bases). The ends were cut back, 2 bases at V and 9 bases at J, with 13 bases in the middle. CDR3 size: 13 residues. Germline CDR1 reads KGHSH; CDR2 reads LQKENI.